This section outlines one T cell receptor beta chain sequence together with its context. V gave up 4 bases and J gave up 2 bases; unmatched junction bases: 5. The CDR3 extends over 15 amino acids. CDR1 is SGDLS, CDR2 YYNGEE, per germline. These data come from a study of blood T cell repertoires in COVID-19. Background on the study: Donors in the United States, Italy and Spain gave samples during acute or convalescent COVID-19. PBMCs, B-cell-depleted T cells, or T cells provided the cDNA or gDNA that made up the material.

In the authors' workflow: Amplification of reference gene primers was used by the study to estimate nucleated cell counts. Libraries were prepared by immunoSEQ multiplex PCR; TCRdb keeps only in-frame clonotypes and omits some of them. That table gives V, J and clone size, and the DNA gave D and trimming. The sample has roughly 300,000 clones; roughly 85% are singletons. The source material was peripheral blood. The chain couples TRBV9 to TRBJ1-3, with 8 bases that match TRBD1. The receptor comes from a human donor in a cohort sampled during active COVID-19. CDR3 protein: CASSSRTGPGNTIYF. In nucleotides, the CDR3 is TGTGCCAGCAGCAGCCGGACAGGGCCTGGAAACACCATATATTTT.